A single sample is the source of the 3 T cell receptor beta chains below, sequenced in a study of CD8+ T cells in alopecia areata. Treatment meaning: oral pan-JAK inhibitor, 5-10 mg twice daily. Isolated RNA was reverse transcribed into cDNA used as the sequencing template. Libraries were prepared by immunoSEQ multiplex PCR; TCRdb keeps only in-frame clonotypes and omits some of them. The table shows about 200,000 clones, with roughly 50% occurring only once. The sample in question was CD4+ T cells sorted from blood, obtained at week 24, from a patient treated with tofacitinib. The receptors were sampled from a human donor with alopecia areata.

The rearrangement joins TRBV21-1 to TRBJ2-3; the D call of TRBD2 is as the table states it, not checked on the DNA. TRBV21-1 is listed as a pseudogene. The CDR3 totals 15 residues. In DNA, the CDR3 is TGTGCCAGCAGCAAAGTGGGGGGGACGTCAGATACGCAGTATTTT. Amino acid sequence: CASSKVGGTSDTQYF.

The chain employs TRBV5-1 and TRBJ2-1, with 9 bases identical to TRBD2. V shed 1 base and J 9 bases; nucleotides not matched to a gene: 8. Per germline, CDR1 SGHRS and CDR2 YFSETQ. The CDR3 is 15 amino acids. DNA for the CDR3: TGCGCCAGCAGCTTGCTGGGTAGCGGGAGATTTGAGCAGTTCTTC. Protein product: CASSLLGSGRFEQFF.

The rearrangement joins TRBV7-3 to TRBJ2-3, with 9 bases identical to TRBD2. Germline V lookup: CDR1 SGHTA, CDR2 FQGTGA. This CDR3 has 15 amino acids. J lost 0 bases, V lost 8 bases, and 6 bases had no gene match. CDR3 loop: CASRLAGASTDTQYF. The CDR3 coding sequence is TGTGCCAGCCGATTAGCGGGGGCTAGCACAGATACGCAGTATTTT.